Below are 26 T cell receptor beta chains sequenced from a single sample in a study of T cells expressing NK-cell markers. TCRdb reprocessed the 5' RACE reads and keeps a single row for each CDR3 protein, giving no DNA. The table gives about 540,000 distinct CDR3 sequences; the top ten clones make up roughly 3.5% of it. Sequencing input: blood T cells: a sorted CD56 or NKG2C T cell subset, CD4+ or CD8+ T cells, or bulk PBMC T cells (not recorded which). The receptors derive from a man between 18 and 35 years old in good health.

The rearrangement joins TRBV6-2 or TRBV6-3 to TRBJ1-1. This CDR3 region has 15 residues. From germline, CDR1 is MNHEY and CDR2 SVGEGT. CDR3 region: CASSYSRGMNTEAFF.

V usage is TRBV29-1 and J usage is TRBJ1-1. CDR3 length equals 14 residues. Germline V gene data show CDR1 as SQVTM and CDR2 as ANQGSEA. Here the CDR3 reads CSVVRTVLNTEAFF.

The rearrangement uses TRBV27 and TRBJ2-6; TCRdb picks TRBD1, but there is no DNA to check that call. This CDR3 contains 16 residues. The germline V gene encodes CDR1 MNHEY and CDR2 SMNVEV (reference sequence). The CDR3 is CASRPRTGSGANVLTF.

CDR3 sequence: CASSVIPGLATTDTQYF. V gene TRBV9 combines with J gene TRBJ2-3; TCRdb's assignment of TRBD2 cannot be checked, as there is no DNA. Germline V gives CDR1 SGDLS, CDR2 YYNGEE. The length of the CDR3 is 17 residues.

The V gene is TRBV28, the J gene TRBJ2-6; the D call from TCRdb, TRBD1, cannot be confirmed without DNA. This CDR3 is 17 amino acids long. Germline loops: CDR1 MDHEN, CDR2 SYDVKM. CDR3 in amino acids: CASSLGQFNSGANVLTF.

The chain couples TRBV7-2 to TRBJ1-1; TCRdb returns TRBD1, unconfirmable since there is no DNA. The CDR3 sequence is 15 residues long. From germline, CDR1 is SGHTA and CDR2 FQGNSA. The CDR3 loop reads CASSPGARESTEAFF.

The V call is TRBV7-6, the J call TRBJ1-1. CDR1 is SGHVS and CDR2 is FNYEAQ in the germline V gene. The CDR3 has 15 amino acids. The CDR3 loop is CASSTAAGRYTEAFF.

The chain joins TRBV5-1 to TRBJ2-2; TCRdb names TRBD1, which stays unverified in the absence of DNA. CDR1 SGHRS and CDR2 YFSETQ come from the germline V gene. The CDR3 extends over 17 amino acids. CDR3 loop: CASSLGRDIPNTGELFF.

The chain employs TRBV15 and TRBJ2-7; TCRdb gives TRBD1 as the D gene, but with no DNA this cannot be confirmed. CDR1 is LNHNV, CDR2 YYDKDF, per germline (reference sequence). The CDR3 sequence is 15 residues long. This CDR3 reads CATSRAGGESYEQYF. The full variable domain, completed using reference TRBV15 and TRBJ2-7, is DAMVIQNPRYQVTQFGKPVTLSCSQTLNHNVMYWYQQKSSQAPKLLFHYYDKDFNNEADTPDNFQSRRPNTSFCFLDIRSPGLGDTAMYLCATSRAGGESYEQYFGPGTRLTVT.

The V and J genes are TRBV6-1 and TRBJ2-5; TCRdb returns TRBD2, unconfirmable since there is no DNA. Germline CDR1 reads MNHNS; CDR2 reads SASEGT. The CDR3 runs to 13 residues. CDR3: CASSETSGSSPDF.

V is TRBV24-1 and J is TRBJ2-2; the D call from TCRdb, TRBD2, cannot be confirmed without DNA. The V gene's germline CDR1 is KGHDR and CDR2 SFDVKD. This CDR3 contains 17 residues. CDR3 region: CATSDSLVTSLRGELFF.

V gene TRBV6-5 combines with J gene TRBJ2-1; absent DNA, TCRdb's TRBD2 call cannot be checked. Germline loops: CDR1 MNHEY, CDR2 SVGAGI. The CDR3 is made up of 16 amino acids. CDR3 region: CASSSLTSGGNNEQFF.

The chain joins TRBV15 to TRBJ1-4. CDR3 length: 14 residues. Germline lookup yields CDR1 LNHNV and CDR2 YYDKDF (reference sequence). CDR3 in amino acids: CATSRDLGYEKLFF.

The chain carries TRBV4-1 and TRBJ1-4. Germline-derived CDR1 and CDR2 are MGHRA and YSYEKL. This CDR3 has 12 amino acids. CDR3 region: CASSHPREKLFF.

The V and J genes are TRBV12-3 or TRBV12-4 and TRBJ2-1; no DNA is available, so the TRBD1 call from TCRdb remains unchecked. The CDR3 sequence is 15 residues long. The CDR3: CASRKDRVNEVEQFF.

This chain links TRBV4-1 with TRBJ2-2; TCRdb names TRBD1, which stays unverified in the absence of DNA. Looked up from germline, CDR1 is MGHRA and CDR2 is YSYEKL. There are 14 residues in the CDR3. The CDR3 protein is CASSRGDPTGELFF.

This rearrangement joins TRBV28 to TRBJ2-7; TCRdb gives TRBD1 as the D gene, but with no DNA this cannot be confirmed. CDR3 length: 11 amino acids. The germline V gene has CDR1 MDHEN and CDR2 SYDVKM. The CDR3 region is CASRLGREQYF.

The chain employs TRBV7-6 and TRBJ2-3; TCRdb gives TRBD1 as the D gene, but with no DNA this cannot be confirmed. Germline CDR1 SGHVS, CDR2 FNYEAQ. CDR3 length: 18 residues. The CDR3 loop reads CASSTSLRDRIPADTQYF.

The chain combines TRBV5-6 with TRBJ2-7; lacking DNA, the TRBD1 call made by TCRdb goes unchecked. The germline CDR1 and CDR2 sequences are SGHDT and YYEEEE. The CDR3 loop spans 15 amino acids. The CDR3 spells CASRKVVHGHYEQYF.

The V gene is TRBV6-5, the J gene TRBJ1-2. The germline CDR1 and CDR2 sequences are MNHEY and SVGAGI. The CDR3 is 15 amino acids. CDR3 region: CASSYSRARNYGYTF.

CDR3 amino acids: CAITSDNEQFF. The chain employs TRBV10-3 and TRBJ2-1; the D call from TCRdb, TRBD2, cannot be confirmed without DNA. This CDR3 has 11 amino acids. In germline, CDR1 is ENHRY, CDR2 SYGVKD.

The chain couples TRBV7-8 to TRBJ2-3; TCRdb calls TRBD1, which cannot be checked without DNA. Looked up from germline, CDR1 is SGHVS and CDR2 is FQNEAQ. The CDR3 consists of 16 residues. CDR3 residues: CASSLERGMSTDTQYF.

The chain combines TRBV27 with TRBJ2-1; the D gene TCRdb calls, TRBD2, cannot be checked with no DNA. The CDR3 consists of 18 residues. Germline lookup yields CDR1 MNHEY and CDR2 SMNVEV (reference sequence). The CDR3 spells CASSLNLAIWRDGNEQFF.

The rearrangement joins TRBV20-1 to TRBJ1-4; the TCRdb D gene call, TRBD1, has no DNA to confirm it. The length of the CDR3 is 13 residues. CDR1 is DFQATT and CDR2 is SNEGSKA in the germline V gene (reference sequence). The CDR3 loop is CSARSGVNEKLFF.

V usage is TRBV28 and J usage is TRBJ1-2; TCRdb calls TRBD1, which cannot be checked without DNA. The CDR3 length is 13 residues. Per the germline V gene, CDR1 is MDHEN and CDR2 is SYDVKM. The CDR3 region is CASSSNRGLGYTF.

The chain recombines TRBV20-1 with TRBJ1-1; absent DNA, TCRdb's TRBD1 call cannot be checked. Germline V gene sequence: CDR1 DFQATT, CDR2 SNEGSKA (reference sequence). The CDR3 consists of 14 residues. The CDR3 spells CSAREVGGNTEAFF.